This T cell receptor beta chain derives from a study of blood T cell repertoires in COVID-19. Whole-study context: The samples span acute and convalescent COVID-19 from the United States, Italy and Spain. PBMCs, B-cell-depleted T cells, or T cells were the source of the cDNA or gDNA that made up the material.

Some clones are missing from TCRdb's copy, which holds only in-frame ones; the method was immunoSEQ multiplex PCR. Here the sample spans about 140,000 clones, around 80% being singletons. Trimming cost V 4 bases and J 0 bases, with 9 bases left between them. The V gene's germline CDR1 is MDHEN and CDR2 SYDVKM. CDR3 size: 14 residues. Material: peripheral blood. This chain connects TRBV28 to TRBJ1-2; D might be TRBD1 (5 bases). The sequence came from a man in his fifties or sixties with acute or convalescent COVID-19. The CDR3 DNA reads TGTGCCAGCAGTTCTCAGGGTTCTAACTATGGCTACACCTTC. Translating gives CASSSQGSNYGYTF.